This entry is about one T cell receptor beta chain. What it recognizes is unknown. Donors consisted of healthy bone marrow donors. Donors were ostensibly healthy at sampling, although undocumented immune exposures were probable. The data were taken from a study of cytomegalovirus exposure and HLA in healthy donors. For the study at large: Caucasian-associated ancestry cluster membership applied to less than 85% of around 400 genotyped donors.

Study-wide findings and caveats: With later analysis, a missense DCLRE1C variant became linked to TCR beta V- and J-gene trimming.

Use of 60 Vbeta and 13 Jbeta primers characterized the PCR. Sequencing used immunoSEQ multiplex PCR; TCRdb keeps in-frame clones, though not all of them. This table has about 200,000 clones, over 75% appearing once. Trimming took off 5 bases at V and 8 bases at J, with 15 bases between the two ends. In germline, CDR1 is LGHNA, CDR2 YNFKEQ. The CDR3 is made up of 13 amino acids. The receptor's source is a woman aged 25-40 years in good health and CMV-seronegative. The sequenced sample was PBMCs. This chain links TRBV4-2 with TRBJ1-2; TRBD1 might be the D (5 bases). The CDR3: CASSAPGAGGYTF. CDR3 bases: TGTGCCAGCAGCGCTCCCGGGGCGGGGGGCTACACCTTC.